This paragraph covers one TCR beta chain sequence. Germline V gives CDR1 KGHSH, CDR2 LQKENI. The CDR3 contains 17 residues. The ends lost 0 bases at V and 1 base at J; junction bases unmatched: 1. Profiling relied on immunoSEQ multiplex PCR, and the TCRdb table lists in-frame clones only, not all of them. Of approximately 250,000 clones detected, around 86% appear once; the ten largest clones hold over 8%. These data belong to a study of blood T cell repertoires in COVID-19. Study overall: The study drew acute and convalescent COVID-19 samples from the United States, Italy and Spain. Sources were T cells, B-cell-depleted T cells, or PBMCs; the material itself was cDNA or gDNA.

The V and J genes are TRBV18 and TRBJ1-4; 11 nucleotides line up with TRBD1. This clonotype was obtained from a man aged 35-49 years with active or convalescent COVID-19. The sequenced sample was peripheral blood. The CDR3 sequence is CASSPPGTGGTNEKLFF. CDR3 sequence (DNA): TGTGCCAGCTCACCACCGGGGACAGGGGGAACTAATGAAAAACTGTTTTTT.